This T cell receptor beta chain emerged from a study of T cell responses to AZD1222 COVID-19 vaccine. Study results and limitations: After the peak T cell response, and only then, were repertoires sampled.

The protocol was immunoSEQ multiplex PCR, while the TCRdb copy is restricted to in-frame clones and leaves out a portion. The sample contains over 95,000 clones, more than 70% of which appear only once. Notes on this clone: The target antigen is unknown.

Germline CDR1 and CDR2: SGHTA and FQGNSA. This CDR3 comprises 12 residues. Trimming removed 5 bases from V and 0 bases from J, with 3 bases in between. The gene calls are TRBV7-2 and TRBJ2-3, with no clear D. The TCR sequence derives from an adult who received the AZD1222 COVID-19 vaccine. Sample: peripheral blood, taken 28 days after the second AZD1222 dose. CDR3 residues: CASSLSTDTQYF. CDR3 bases: TGTGCCAGCAGCCTTAGCACAGATACGCAGTATTTT.